This TCR beta chain is from a study of shared clonotypes between healthy human individuals. Profiling relied on immunoSEQ multiplex PCR, and the TCRdb table lists in-frame clones only, not all of them. The sample consists of about 2.4 million clones, 90% to 95% of them appearing once. The sample comprised naive CD4+ T cells sorted from blood. Subset defined: CD45RA+ positively selected. This receptor was taken from a man aged 18 to 29 in good health.

The CDR3 is CASSEGVVPFGANVLTF. CDR3 DNA sequence: TGTGCCAGCAGTGAGGGCGTGGTCCCCTTTGGGGCCAACGTCCTGACTTTC. The chain uses TRBV6-1 and TRBJ2-6; D uncertain. This CDR3 region has 17 residues. Germline V gene sequence: CDR1 MNHNS, CDR2 SASEGT. Trimming removed 3 bases at V and 3 bases at J, with 15 bases between.